This T cell receptor (beta chain) was sequenced in a study of blood T cell repertoires in COVID-19. Study-wide background: The study drew acute and convalescent COVID-19 samples from the United States, Italy and Spain.

The CDR3 length is 15 residues. Germline-derived CDR1 and CDR2 are LNHDA and SQIVND (reference sequence). The V and J ends lost 6 bases and 2 bases, in that order; junction bases with no gene match: 7. Libraries were prepared by immunoSEQ multiplex PCR; TCRdb keeps only in-frame clonotypes and omits some of them. Of around 130,000 clones in the sample, roughly three quarters were seen once. The clonotype was recovered from a human donor in a cohort sampled during active COVID-19. Material: peripheral blood. The chain recombines TRBV19 with TRBJ1-3; TRBD1 agrees at 7 bases. The CDR3 reads CASRPDRQTGNTIYF. CDR3 nucleotide sequence: TGTGCCAGTAGGCCGGACAGGCAGACTGGAAACACCATATATTTT. Together with reference TRBV19 and TRBJ1-3, the CDR3 gives the full variable domain: DGGITQSPKYLFRKEGQNVTLSCEQNLNHDAMYWYRQDPGQGLRLIYYSQIVNDFQKGDIAEGYSVSREKKESFPLTVTSAQKNPTAFYLCASRPDRQTGNTIYFGEGSWLTVV.